One and the same sample provided the 26 T cell receptor beta chains below, sequenced in a study of CD8 T cells in Susac syndrome. Reverse transcription of roughly 0.45 to 1 ug RNA was carried out with random hexamers. TCRdb ran MiXCR on the immunoSEQ multiplex PCR reads and lists one entry per CDR3 protein. This table has fewer than 200,000 distinct CDR3 sequences, about 95% appearing once. The sequenced material came from CD8+ T cells from PBMCs. The origin of the receptors is a human donor with multiple sclerosis.

This chain connects TRBV7-9 to TRBJ1-2; no clear D gene. This CDR3 has 14 residues. The V end lost 5 bases, the J end lost 4 bases, and 14 bases lay between the germline ends. CDR1 is SEHNR, CDR2 FQNEAQ, per germline (reference sequence). In nucleotides, the CDR3 is TGTGCCAGCAGCCTCGCCATAGAGACCTATGGCTACACCTTC. This encodes CASSLAIETYGYTF. Looking up the rest from reference TRBV7-9 and TRBJ1-2 gives the full variable domain: DTGVSQNPRHKITKRGQNVTFRCDPISEHNRLYWYRQTLGQGPEFLTYFQNEAQLEKSRLLSDRFSAERPKGSFSTLEIQRTEQGDSAMYLCASSLAIETYGYTFGSGTRLTVV.

This chain connects TRBV2 to TRBJ2-1; possibly TRBD2 for D (6 bases). The ends were cut back, 6 bases at V and 10 bases at J, with 16 bases in the middle. The CDR3 runs 13 residues. In germline, CDR1 is SNHLY, CDR2 FYNNEI. The CDR3: CASRGELGSEQFF. The CDR3 DNA reads as TGTGCCAGCAGGGGGGAACTCGGGAGCGAGCAGTTCTTC.

V is TRBV19 and J is TRBJ1-1; D call uncertain. The CDR3 spans 15 residues. V lost 5 bases and J 0 bases, leaving 13 bases between the germline ends. The germline CDR1 and CDR2 sequences are LNHDA and SQIVND (reference sequence). The CDR3: CASSHFGEVNTEAFF. The CDR3, as DNA: TGTGCCAGTAGTCATTTTGGGGAGGTGAACACTGAAGCTTTCTTT.

The chain recombines TRBV20-1 with TRBJ2-7; 7 nucleotides line up with TRBD1. This CDR3 has 14 residues. V was clipped by 3 bases and J by 2 bases; unmatched bases: 7. Germline V gives CDR1 DFQATT, CDR2 SNEGSKA (reference sequence). The CDR3 sequence is CSASSTGDPYEQYF. Here the CDR3 DNA reads TGCAGTGCTAGTTCAACAGGGGACCCCTACGAGCAGTACTTC.

V usage is TRBV12-3 or TRBV12-4 and J usage is TRBJ2-7; 8 bases agree with TRBD2. This CDR3 contains 15 residues. With 9 bases clipped from V and 3 bases from J, the junction kept 13 bases outside the gene matches. The CDR3 DNA reads as TGTGCCAGGCCTTCTCTAGCGGGCGCCGTCTACGAGCAGTACTTC. Translating it yields CARPSLAGAVYEQYF.

The chain employs TRBV5-1 and TRBJ2-7; D is perhaps TRBD1 (5 bases). V was clipped by 0 bases and J by 4 bases, with 14 bases between them. CDR3 size: 15 residues. Germline CDR1 reads SGHRS; CDR2 reads YFSETQ. The CDR3 DNA reads as TGCGCCAGCAGCTTGGACACCGGCAGGGCTTACGAGCAGTACTTC. Its protein product is CASSLDTGRAYEQYF.

Only one count was recorded for this clonotype. The chain carries TRBV29-1 and TRBJ1-2, with 8 bases lining up with TRBD1. The CDR3 is 13 amino acids. CDR1 and CDR2 (germline): SQVTM, ANQGSEA. Losses at the gene ends were 7 bases for V and 4 bases for J; bases not matched to a gene: 8. The CDR3 here is CSAGQGGLYGYTF. CDR3 DNA sequence: TGCAGCGCAGGACAGGGAGGGCTCTATGGCTACACCTTC.

This chain joins TRBV3-1 and TRBJ1-2; D unclear. Per germline, CDR1 LGHDT and CDR2 YNNKEL (reference sequence). The length of the CDR3 is 17 residues. The V end was cut by 4 bases, the J end by 5 bases, with 23 bases between. The CDR3 protein is CASSPTQEAGWRYGYTF. The CDR3 DNA is TGTGCCAGCAGCCCCACCCAGGAGGCAGGATGGCGGTATGGCTACACCTTC.

The J gene is TRBJ2-5, the V gene TRBV29-1; D is ambiguous. CDR1 SQVTM and CDR2 ANQGSEA come from the germline V gene. Trimming shortened V by 7 bases and J by 0 bases, and 3 bases separated the two germline ends. This CDR3 comprises 10 residues. The CDR3 DNA sequence: TGCAGCGCGTACCAAGAGACCCAGTACTTC. This encodes CSAYQETQYF.

The chain links TRBV29-1 to TRBJ2-7; 8 bases map to TRBD1. After removal of 7 bases from V and 5 bases from J, the junction contained 4 bases not matched to a gene. This CDR3 contains 11 residues. Germline CDR1 and CDR2: SQVTM and ANQGSEA. CDR3 DNA: TGCAGCGCCCAACAGGGGGACGAGCAGTACTTC. It codes for CSAQQGDEQYF.

The chain has TRBV29-1 and TRBJ2-3; 9 nucleotides agree with TRBD2. Germline V gene sequence: CDR1 SQVTM, CDR2 ANQGSEA. Trimming took 0 bases from V and 4 from J; bases not matched to a gene: 8. This CDR3 has 16 residues. CDR3 amino acids: CSVEDPLGLAADTQYF. CDR3 DNA: TGCAGCGTTGAAGATCCTCTGGGACTAGCAGCAGATACGCAGTATTTT.

This rearrangement joins TRBV5-1 to TRBJ2-1; D is unclear. Trimming shortened V by 3 bases and J by 2 bases, and 9 bases separated the two germline ends. Germline lookup yields CDR1 SGHRS and CDR2 YFSETQ. This CDR3 is built from 14 residues. The CDR3 region has the DNA TGCGCCAGCAGCTGGCAGCTGGCCTACAATGAGCAGTTCTTC. Translation: CASSWQLAYNEQFF.

The V call is TRBV27, the J call TRBJ2-5, with D possibly TRBD2 on 5 matching bases. Trimming cost V 5 bases and J 2 bases, with 12 bases left between them. Germline V gene sequence: CDR1 MNHEY, CDR2 SMNVEV (reference sequence). The CDR3 extends over 14 amino acids. CDR3 in amino acids: CASSPRTWQETQYF. CDR3 sequence (DNA): TGTGCCAGCAGTCCCCGGACTTGGCAAGAGACCCAGTACTTC.

J is TRBJ2-1 and V is TRBV20-1; TRBD2 aligns across 7 bases. Germline V CDR1 and CDR2: DFQATT, SNEGSKA (reference sequence). The CDR3 has 12 amino acids. V shed 6 bases, J shed 8 bases, and the junction held 7 bases outside the gene matches. CDR3 coding DNA: TGCAGTGCAGACGGACTAGATGATGAGCAGTTCTTC. Its protein product is CSADGLDDEQFF.

This clonotype was seen more than once but under ten times. This chain uses TRBV27 with TRBJ2-7; no firm D call. Germline V gene data show CDR1 as MNHEY and CDR2 as SMNVEV (reference sequence). The CDR3 extends over 13 amino acids. V was trimmed by 2 bases and J by 0 bases, leaving 5 bases between them. The CDR3 sequence: CASSLTSSYEQYF. Written as DNA, the CDR3 is TGTGCCAGCAGTTTAACCAGCTCCTACGAGCAGTACTTC.

This rearrangement joins TRBV30 to TRBJ1-5; TRBD1 aligns across 8 bases. The V and J ends lost 3 bases and 7 bases, in that order; junction bases with no gene match: 8. The CDR3 extends over 14 amino acids. Germline V lookup: CDR1 GTSNPN, CDR2 SVGIG (reference sequence). CDR3 sequence reads: CAWSDRGLSQPQHF. The DNA for the CDR3 is TGTGCCTGGAGCGACAGGGGCTTGAGCCAGCCCCAGCATTTT.

V gene TRBV29-1 combines with J gene TRBJ1-2; D might be TRBD1 (6 bases). The germline V gene has CDR1 SQVTM and CDR2 ANQGSEA. V was clipped by 6 bases and J by 3 bases, with 20 bases between them. This CDR3 region has 15 residues. CDR3 sequence (DNA): TGCAGCGTCCCGGGACACTCCCGGGAGGACTATGGCTACACCTTC. Translating gives CSVPGHSREDYGYTF.

The rearrangement uses TRBV6-1 and TRBJ2-5; the D is unclear. CDR1 and CDR2 (germline): MNHNS, SASEGT. The CDR3 spans 14 residues. Trimming took off 1 base at V and 1 base at J, with 7 bases between the two ends. The CDR3 loop reads CASSEGLIQETQYF. In DNA, the CDR3 is TGTGCCAGCAGTGAAGGGCTGATCCAAGAGACCCAGTACTTC.

The chain recombines TRBV28 with TRBJ2-7; the D is unclear. The CDR3 totals 12 residues. V lost 7 bases to trimming and J lost 5 bases, with 12 bases between them. Per germline, CDR1 MDHEN and CDR2 SYDVKM. In DNA form, the CDR3 reads TGTGCCAGCACCGACTCGTTCCACGAGCAGTACTTC. This translates into CASTDSFHEQYF.

This rearrangement joins TRBV7-9 to TRBJ2-7, with TRBD1 matching 9 bases. The CDR3 totals 13 residues. J gave up 5 bases and V 7 bases, and 6 bases lay outside the gene matches. CDR1 and CDR2 from the germline V gene are SEHNR and FQNEAQ (reference sequence). The CDR3 sequence: CASTPGQGNEQYF. In nucleotides, the CDR3 is TGTGCCAGCACCCCTGGACAGGGGAACGAGCAGTACTTC.

V is TRBV15 and J is TRBJ1-5; 7 bases align to TRBD1. V was clipped by 0 bases and J by 2 bases; unmatched bases: 4. Germline CDR1 LNHNV, CDR2 YYDKDF (reference sequence). There are 16 residues in the CDR3. The chain's CDR3 is CATSRDEGQRNQPQHF. The CDR3 DNA follows: TGTGCCACCAGCAGAGATGAGGGACAGCGCAATCAGCCCCAGCATTTT. Filled out from reference TRBV15 and TRBJ1-5, the complete variable domain reads DAMVIQNPRYQVTQFGKPVTLSCSQTLNHNVMYWYQQKSSQAPKLLFHYYDKDFNNEADTPDNFQSRRPNTSFCFLDIRSPGLGDTAMYLCATSRDEGQRNQPQHFGDGTRLSIL.

The chain carries TRBV20-1 and TRBJ1-4; 9 bases map to TRBD1. Per germline, CDR1 DFQATT and CDR2 SNEGSKA (reference sequence). The trim removed 6 bases at V and 2 bases at J, leaving 4 bases unmatched. The CDR3 covers 14 residues. DNA for the CDR3: TGCAGTGCCCAGGACAGGGGCACTAATGAAAAACTGTTTTTT. Its protein product is CSAQDRGTNEKLFF.

This chain joins TRBV29-1 and TRBJ1-1; tentative D call: TRBD1 (6 bases). Germline V gene sequence: CDR1 SQVTM, CDR2 ANQGSEA. Deletions cut 4 bases from V and 0 bases from J, with 12 bases between. The CDR3 covers 14 residues. CDR3 bases: TGCAGCGTTGCGGGGGGGCCCTTGAACACTGAAGCTTTCTTT. Translating it yields CSVAGGPLNTEAFF.

This clonotype was found once. This chain uses TRBV9 with TRBJ2-7; TRBD2 aligns across 8 bases. The CDR3 is 14 amino acids. V shed 2 bases, J shed 6 bases, and the junction held 7 bases outside the gene matches. Germline V gene lookup returns CDR1 SGDLS and CDR2 YYNGEE. The CDR3 sequence: CASSVTGLGGEQYF. For the CDR3, the DNA is TGTGCCAGCAGCGTGACGGGACTAGGTGGCGAGCAGTACTTC.

The chain combines TRBV20-1 with TRBJ2-3; TRBD2 aligns across 13 bases. The CDR3 length is 15 residues. V was pared by 5 bases and J by 4 bases, with 6 bases of the junction left unmatched. Germline V lookup: CDR1 DFQATT, CDR2 SNEGSKA (reference sequence). Written as DNA, the CDR3 is TGCAGTGCTTGCGCCGGACTAGCGGGAGCAGATACGCAGTATTTT. Translated: CSACAGLAGADTQYF.

V usage is TRBV27 and J usage is TRBJ2-7, with D possibly TRBD1 on 6 matching bases. CDR1 and CDR2 from the germline V gene are MNHEY and SMNVEV (reference sequence). Trimming pared 8 bases from V and 1 base from J, leaving 12 bases between. The CDR3 is made up of 13 amino acids. CDR3 region: CASGLDSSYEQYF. Written as DNA, the CDR3 is TGTGCCAGCGGCCTGGACAGTTCCTACGAGCAGTACTTC.